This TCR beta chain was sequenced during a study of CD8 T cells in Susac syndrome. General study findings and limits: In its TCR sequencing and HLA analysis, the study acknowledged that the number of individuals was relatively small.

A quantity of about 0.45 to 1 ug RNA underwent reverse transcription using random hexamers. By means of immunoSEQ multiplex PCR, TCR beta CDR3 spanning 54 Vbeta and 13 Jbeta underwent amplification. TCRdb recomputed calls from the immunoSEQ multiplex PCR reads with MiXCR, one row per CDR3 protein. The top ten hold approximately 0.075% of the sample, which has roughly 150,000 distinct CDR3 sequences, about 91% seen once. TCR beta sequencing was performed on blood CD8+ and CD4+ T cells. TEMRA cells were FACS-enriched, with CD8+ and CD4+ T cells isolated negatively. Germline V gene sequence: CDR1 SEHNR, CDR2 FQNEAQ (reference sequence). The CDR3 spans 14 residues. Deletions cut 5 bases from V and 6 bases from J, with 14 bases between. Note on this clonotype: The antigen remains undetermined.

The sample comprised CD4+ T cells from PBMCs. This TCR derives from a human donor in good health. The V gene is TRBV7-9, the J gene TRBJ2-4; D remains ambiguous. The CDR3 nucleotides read TGTGCCAGCAGCCCCAACCTGGGAATAAACATTCAGTACTTC. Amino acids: CASSPNLGINIQYF.